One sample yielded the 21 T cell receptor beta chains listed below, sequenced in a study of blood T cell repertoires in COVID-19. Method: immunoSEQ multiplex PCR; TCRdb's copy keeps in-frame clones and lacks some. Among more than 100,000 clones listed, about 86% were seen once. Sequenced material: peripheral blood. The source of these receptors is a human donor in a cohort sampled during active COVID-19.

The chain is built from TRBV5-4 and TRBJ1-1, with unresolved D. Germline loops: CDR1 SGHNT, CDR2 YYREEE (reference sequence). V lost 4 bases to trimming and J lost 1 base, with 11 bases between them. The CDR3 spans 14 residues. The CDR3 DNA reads TGTGCCAGCAGCGTGAGAGATCGGAACACTGAAGCTTTCTTT. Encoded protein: CASSVRDRNTEAFF.

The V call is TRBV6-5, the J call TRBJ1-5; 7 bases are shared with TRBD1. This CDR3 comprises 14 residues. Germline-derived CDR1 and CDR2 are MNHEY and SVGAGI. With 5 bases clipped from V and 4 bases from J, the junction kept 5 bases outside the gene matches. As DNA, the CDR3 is TGTGCCAGCAGTCGTCGGGACAGTAATCAGCCCCAGCATTTT. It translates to CASSRRDSNQPQHF.

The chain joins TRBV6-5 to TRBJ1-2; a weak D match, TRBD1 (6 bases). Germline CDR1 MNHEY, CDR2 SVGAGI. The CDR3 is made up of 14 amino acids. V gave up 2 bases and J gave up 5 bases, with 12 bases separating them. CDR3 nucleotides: TGTGCCAGCAGTTACACCTTACAGGGTTATGGCTACACCTTC. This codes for CASSYTLQGYGYTF.

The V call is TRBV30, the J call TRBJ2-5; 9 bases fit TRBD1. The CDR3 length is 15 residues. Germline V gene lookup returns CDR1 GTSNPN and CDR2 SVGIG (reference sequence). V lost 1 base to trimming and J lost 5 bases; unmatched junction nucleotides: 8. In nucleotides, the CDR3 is TGTGCCTGGAGTGAGACAGGGGGTCTTAGGGAGACCCAGTACTTC. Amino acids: CAWSETGGLRETQYF.

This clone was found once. DNA of the CDR3: TGTGCCAGTACGGGGAGGACAGGCCGATACAATGAGCAGTTCTTC. This translates into CASTGRTGRYNEQFF. J is TRBJ2-1 and V is TRBV19; D might be TRBD1 (7 bases). This CDR3 has 15 residues. CDR1 LNHDA and CDR2 SQIVND come from the germline V gene (reference sequence). V was trimmed by 7 bases and J by 4 bases, leaving 17 bases between them.

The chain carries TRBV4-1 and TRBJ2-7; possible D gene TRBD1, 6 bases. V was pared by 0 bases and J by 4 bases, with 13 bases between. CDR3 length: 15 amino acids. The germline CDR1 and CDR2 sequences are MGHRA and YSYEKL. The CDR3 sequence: CASSQDLPQGYEQYF. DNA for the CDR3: TGCGCCAGCAGCCAAGATCTTCCACAGGGATACGAGCAGTACTTC.

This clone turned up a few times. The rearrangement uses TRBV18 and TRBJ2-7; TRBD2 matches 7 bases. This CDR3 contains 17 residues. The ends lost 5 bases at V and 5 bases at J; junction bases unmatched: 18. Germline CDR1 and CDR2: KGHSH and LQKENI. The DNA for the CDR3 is TGTGCCAGCTCATCGATCCTACTCGCGGGAGATCGGGACGAGCAGTACTTC. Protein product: CASSSILLAGDRDEQYF.

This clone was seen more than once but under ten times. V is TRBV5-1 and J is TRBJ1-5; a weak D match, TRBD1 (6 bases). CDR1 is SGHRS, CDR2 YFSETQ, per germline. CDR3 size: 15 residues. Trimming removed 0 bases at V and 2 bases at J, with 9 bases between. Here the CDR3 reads CASSLGPGGNQPQHF. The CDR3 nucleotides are TGCGCCAGCAGCTTGGGGCCAGGGGGCAATCAGCCCCAGCATTTT.

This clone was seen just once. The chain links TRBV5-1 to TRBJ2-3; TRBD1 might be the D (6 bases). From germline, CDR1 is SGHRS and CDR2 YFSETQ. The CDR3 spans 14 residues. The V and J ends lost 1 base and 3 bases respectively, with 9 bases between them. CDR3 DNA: TGCGCCAGCAGCTTGACAGGGTTTACAGATACGCAGTATTTT. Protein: CASSLTGFTDTQYF.

CDR3: CASSPGGVHTEAFF. In nucleotides, the CDR3 is TGTGCCAGCAGCCCCGGGGGGGTTCACACTGAAGCTTTCTTT. V usage is TRBV28 and J usage is TRBJ1-1, with a possible D match to TRBD1 (5 bases). The V end lost 6 bases, the J end lost 3 bases, and 14 bases lay between the germline ends. CDR1 and CDR2 from the germline V gene are MDHEN and SYDVKM. The CDR3 is 14 residues long.

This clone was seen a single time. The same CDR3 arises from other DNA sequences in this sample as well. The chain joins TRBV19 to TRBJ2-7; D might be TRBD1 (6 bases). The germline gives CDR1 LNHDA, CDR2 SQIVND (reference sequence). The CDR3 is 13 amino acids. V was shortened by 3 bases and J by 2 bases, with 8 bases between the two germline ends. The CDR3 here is CASSIRTAYEQYF. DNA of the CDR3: TGTGCCAGTAGTATCAGGACAGCCTACGAGCAGTACTTC.

CDR3 sequence reads: CASSPTAGGGEQYF. DNA for the CDR3: TGTGCCAGCAGTCCAACAGCGGGAGGTGGGGAGCAGTACTTC. The chain combines TRBV6-5 with TRBJ2-7, with 9 bases lining up with TRBD2. The V gene end was trimmed by 5 bases and the J gene end by 7 bases; junction bases not matched to a gene: 9. CDR1 MNHEY and CDR2 SVGAGI come from the germline V gene. The CDR3 spans 14 residues.

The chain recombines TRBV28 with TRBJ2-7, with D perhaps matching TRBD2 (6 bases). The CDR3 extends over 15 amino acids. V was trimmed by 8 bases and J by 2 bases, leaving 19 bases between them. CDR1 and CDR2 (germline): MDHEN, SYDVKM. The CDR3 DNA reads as TGTGCCAGCGGGGGACTCCGGCCTTCGACCTACGAGCAGTACTTC. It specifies CASGGLRPSTYEQYF. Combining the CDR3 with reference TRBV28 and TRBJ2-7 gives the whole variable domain DVKVTQSSRYLVKRTGEKVFLECVQDMDHENMFWYRQDPGLGLRLIYFSYDVKMKEKGDIPEGYSVSREKKERFSLILESASTNQTSMYLCASGGLRPSTYEQYFGPGTRLTVT.

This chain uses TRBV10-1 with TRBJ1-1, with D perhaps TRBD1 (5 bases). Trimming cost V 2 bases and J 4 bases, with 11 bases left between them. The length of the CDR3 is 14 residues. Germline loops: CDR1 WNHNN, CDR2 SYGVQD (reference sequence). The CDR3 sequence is CASSERRGGTEAFF. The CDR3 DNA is TGCGCCAGCAGTGAGCGGAGGGGAGGCACTGAAGCTTTCTTT.

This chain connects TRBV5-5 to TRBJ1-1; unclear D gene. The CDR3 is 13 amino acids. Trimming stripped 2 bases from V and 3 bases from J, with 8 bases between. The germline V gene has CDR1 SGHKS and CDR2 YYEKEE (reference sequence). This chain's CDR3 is CASSFDIHTEAFF. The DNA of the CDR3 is TGTGCCAGCAGCTTTGACATTCACACTGAAGCTTTCTTT.

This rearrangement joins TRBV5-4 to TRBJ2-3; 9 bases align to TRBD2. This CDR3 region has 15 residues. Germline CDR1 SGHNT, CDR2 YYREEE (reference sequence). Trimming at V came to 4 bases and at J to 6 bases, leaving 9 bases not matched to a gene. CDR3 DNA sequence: TGTGCCAGCAGCCTCACTAGCGGGTTAATGGATACGCAGTATTTT. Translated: CASSLTSGLMDTQYF.

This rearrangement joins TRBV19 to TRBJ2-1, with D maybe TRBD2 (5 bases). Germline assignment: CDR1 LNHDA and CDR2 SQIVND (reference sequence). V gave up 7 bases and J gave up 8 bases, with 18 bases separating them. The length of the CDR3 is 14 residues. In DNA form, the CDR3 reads TGTGCCAGTACTAGGCTAGCCGGTACAGATGAGCAGTTCTTC. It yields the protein CASTRLAGTDEQFF. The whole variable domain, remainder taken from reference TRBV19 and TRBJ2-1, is DGGITQSPKYLFRKEGQNVTLSCEQNLNHDAMYWYRQDPGQGLRLIYYSQIVNDFQKGDIAEGYSVSREKKESFPLTVTSAQKNPTAFYLCASTRLAGTDEQFFGPGTRLTVL.

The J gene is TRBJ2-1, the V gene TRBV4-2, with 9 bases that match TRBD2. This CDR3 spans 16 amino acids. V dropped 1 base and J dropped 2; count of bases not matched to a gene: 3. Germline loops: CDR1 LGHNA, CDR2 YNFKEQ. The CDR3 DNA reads TGTGCCAGCAGCCAAGCGGCTAGCGGGGCCTACAATGAGCAGTTCTTC. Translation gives CASSQAASGAYNEQFF.

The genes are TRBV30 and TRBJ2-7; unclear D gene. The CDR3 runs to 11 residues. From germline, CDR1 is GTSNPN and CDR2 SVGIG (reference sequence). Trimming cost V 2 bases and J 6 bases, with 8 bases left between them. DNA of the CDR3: TGTGCCTGGAGTACACAGCTCGAGCAGTACTTC. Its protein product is CAWSTQLEQYF.

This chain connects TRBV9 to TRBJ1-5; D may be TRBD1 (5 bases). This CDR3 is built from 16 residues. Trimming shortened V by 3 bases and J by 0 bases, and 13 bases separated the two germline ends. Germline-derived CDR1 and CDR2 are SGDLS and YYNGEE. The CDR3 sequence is CASSADSSISNQPQHF. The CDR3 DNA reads TGTGCCAGCAGCGCAGACAGCTCCATTAGCAATCAGCCCCAGCATTTT.

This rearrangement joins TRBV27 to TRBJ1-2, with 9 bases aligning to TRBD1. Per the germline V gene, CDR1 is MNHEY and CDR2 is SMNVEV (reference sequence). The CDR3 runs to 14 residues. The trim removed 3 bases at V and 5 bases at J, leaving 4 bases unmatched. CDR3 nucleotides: TGTGCCAGCAGTTTTAGGACAGGGGTGTATGGCTACACCTTC. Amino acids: CASSFRTGVYGYTF.